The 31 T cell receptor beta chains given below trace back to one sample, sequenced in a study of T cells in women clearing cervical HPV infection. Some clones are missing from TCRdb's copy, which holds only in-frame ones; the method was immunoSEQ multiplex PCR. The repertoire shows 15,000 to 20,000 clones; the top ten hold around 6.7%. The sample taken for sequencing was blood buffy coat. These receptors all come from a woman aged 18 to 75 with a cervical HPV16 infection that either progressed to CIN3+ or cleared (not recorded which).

CDR3 region: CASSVRGGNTEAFF. CDR3 bases read: TGTGCCAGCAGTGTTAGGGGAGGGAACACTGAA. This chain connects TRBV2 to TRBJ1-1; D perhaps matches TRBD1 (5 bases). The read is 3 residues too short to cover the CDR3 end, so that end is filled in from the germline J gene. The length of the CDR3 is 14 residues. CDR1 is SNHLY and CDR2 is FYNNEI in the germline V gene. Trimming shortened V by 4 bases and J by 1 base, and 10 bases separated the two germline ends.

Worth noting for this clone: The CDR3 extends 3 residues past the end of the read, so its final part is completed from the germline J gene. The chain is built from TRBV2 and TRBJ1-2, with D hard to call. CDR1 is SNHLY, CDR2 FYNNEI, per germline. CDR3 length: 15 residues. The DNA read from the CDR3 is TGTGCCAGCAGTGAAAGGTCCCCCACCGCAGAAGGC. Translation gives CASSERSPTAEG. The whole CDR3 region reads CASSERSPTAEGYTF.

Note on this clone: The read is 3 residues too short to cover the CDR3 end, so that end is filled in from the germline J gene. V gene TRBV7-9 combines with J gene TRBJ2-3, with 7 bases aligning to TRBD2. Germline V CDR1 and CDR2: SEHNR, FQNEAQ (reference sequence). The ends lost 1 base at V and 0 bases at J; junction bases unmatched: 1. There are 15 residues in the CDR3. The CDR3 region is CASSLDGGSTDTQYF. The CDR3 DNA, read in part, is TGTGCCAGCAGCTTAGACGGGGGGAGCACAGATACG. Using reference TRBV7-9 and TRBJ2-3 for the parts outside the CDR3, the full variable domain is DTGVSQNPRHKITKRGQNVTFRCDPISEHNRLYWYRQTLGQGPEFLTYFQNEAQLEKSRLLSDRFSAERPKGSFSTLEIQRTEQGDSAMYLCASSLDGGSTDTQYFGPGTRLTVL.

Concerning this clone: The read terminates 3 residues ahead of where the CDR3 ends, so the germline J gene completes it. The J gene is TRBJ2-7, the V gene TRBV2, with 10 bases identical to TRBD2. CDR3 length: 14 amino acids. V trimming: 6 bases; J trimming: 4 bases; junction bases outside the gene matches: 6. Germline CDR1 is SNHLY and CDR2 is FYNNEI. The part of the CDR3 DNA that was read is TGTGCCAGCAGCGGACCAGCGGGGGGGTACGAG. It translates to CASSGPAGGYE. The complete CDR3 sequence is CASSGPAGGYEQYF. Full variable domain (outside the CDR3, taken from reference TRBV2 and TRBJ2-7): EPEVTQTPSHQVTQMGQEVILRCVPISNHLYFYWYRQILGQKVEFLVSFYNNEISEKSEIFDDQFSVERPDGSNFTLKIRSTKLEDSAMYFCASSGPAGGYEQYFGPGTRLTVT.

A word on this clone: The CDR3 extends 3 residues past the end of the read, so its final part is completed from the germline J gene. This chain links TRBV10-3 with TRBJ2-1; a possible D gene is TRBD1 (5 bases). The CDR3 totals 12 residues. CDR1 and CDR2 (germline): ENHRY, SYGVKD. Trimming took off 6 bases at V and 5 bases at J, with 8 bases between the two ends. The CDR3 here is CAIRGLDNEQFF. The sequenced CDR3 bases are TGTGCCATCAGGGGGCTGGACAATGAG.

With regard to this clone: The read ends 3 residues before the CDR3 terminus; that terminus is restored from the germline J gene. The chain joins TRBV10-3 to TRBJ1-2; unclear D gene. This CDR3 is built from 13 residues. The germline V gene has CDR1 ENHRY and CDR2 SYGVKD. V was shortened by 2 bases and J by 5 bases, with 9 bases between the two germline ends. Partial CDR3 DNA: TGTGCCATCAGTGAGACTAACACATATGGC. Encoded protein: CAISETNTYG. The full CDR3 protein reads CAISETNTYGYTF.

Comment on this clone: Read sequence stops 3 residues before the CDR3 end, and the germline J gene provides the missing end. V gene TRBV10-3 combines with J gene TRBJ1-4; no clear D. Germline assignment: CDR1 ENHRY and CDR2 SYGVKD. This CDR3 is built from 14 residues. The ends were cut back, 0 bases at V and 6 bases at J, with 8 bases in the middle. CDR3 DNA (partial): TGTGCCATCAGTGAGTCGCCAGTGGATGAAAAA. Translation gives CAISESPVDEK. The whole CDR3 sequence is CAISESPVDEKLFF.

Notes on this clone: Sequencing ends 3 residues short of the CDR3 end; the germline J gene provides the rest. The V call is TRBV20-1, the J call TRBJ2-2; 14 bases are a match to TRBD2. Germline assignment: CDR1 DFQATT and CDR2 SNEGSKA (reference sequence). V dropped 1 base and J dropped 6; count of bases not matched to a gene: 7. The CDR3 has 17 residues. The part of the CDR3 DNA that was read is TGCAGTGCTAGAGGTCTGACTAGCGGGGGGGCCGCCGGGGAG. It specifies CSARGLTSGGAAGE. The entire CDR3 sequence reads CSARGLTSGGAAGELFF.

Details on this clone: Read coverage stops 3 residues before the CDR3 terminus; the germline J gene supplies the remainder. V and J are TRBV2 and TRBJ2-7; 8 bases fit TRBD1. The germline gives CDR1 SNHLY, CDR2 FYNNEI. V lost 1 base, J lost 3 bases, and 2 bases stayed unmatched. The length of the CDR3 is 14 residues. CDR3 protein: CASSEGTGYYEQYF. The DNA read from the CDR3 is TGTGCCAGCAGTGAAGGGACAGGGTACTACGAG.

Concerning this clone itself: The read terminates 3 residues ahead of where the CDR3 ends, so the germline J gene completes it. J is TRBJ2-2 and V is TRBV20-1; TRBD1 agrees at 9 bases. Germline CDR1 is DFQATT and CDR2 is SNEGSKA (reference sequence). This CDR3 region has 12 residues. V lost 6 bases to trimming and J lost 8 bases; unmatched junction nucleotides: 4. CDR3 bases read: TGCAGTGCGACAGGGGGGTATGGGGAG. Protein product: CSATGGYGE. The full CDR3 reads CSATGGYGELFF.

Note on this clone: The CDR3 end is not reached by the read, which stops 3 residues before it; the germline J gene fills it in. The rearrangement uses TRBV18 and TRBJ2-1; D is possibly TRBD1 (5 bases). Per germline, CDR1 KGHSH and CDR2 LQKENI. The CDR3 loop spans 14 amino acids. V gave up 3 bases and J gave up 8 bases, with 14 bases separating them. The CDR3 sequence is CASSPLGTGDEQFF. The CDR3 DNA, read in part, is TGTGCCAGCTCACCCCTGGGAACAGGTGATGAG.

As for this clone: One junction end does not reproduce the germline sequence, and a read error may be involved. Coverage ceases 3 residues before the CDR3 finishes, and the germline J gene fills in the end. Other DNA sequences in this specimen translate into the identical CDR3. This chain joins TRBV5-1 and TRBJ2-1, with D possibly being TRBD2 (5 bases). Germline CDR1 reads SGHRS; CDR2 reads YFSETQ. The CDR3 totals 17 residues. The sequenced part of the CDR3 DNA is TGCGCCAGCAGTTTGGTGGCTAGCTCAGGCTCCTACAATGAG. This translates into CASSLVASSGSYNE. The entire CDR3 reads CASSLVASSGSYNEQFF.

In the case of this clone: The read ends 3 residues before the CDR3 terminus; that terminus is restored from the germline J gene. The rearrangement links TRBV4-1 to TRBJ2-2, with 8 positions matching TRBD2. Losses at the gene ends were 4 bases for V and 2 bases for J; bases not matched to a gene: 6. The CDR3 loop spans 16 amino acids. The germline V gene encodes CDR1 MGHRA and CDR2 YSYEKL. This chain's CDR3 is CASSRAGGPNTGELFF. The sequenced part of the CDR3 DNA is TGCGCCAGCAGCCGGGCGGGGGGACCTAACACCGGGGAG.

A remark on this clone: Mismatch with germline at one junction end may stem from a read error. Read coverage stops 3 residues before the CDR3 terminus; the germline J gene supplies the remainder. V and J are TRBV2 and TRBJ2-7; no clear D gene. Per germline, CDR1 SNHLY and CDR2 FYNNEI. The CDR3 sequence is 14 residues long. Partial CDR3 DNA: TGTGCCAGCAGTGTACGGCTAGTCTCCGACGAG. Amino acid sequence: CASSVRLVSDE. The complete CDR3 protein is CASSVRLVSDEQYF.

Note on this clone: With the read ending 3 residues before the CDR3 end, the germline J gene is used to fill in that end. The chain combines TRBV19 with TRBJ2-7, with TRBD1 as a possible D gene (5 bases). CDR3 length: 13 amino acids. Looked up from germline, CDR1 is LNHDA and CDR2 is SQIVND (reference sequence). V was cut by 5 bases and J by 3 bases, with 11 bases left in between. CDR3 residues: CASSVQGFYEQYF. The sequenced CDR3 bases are TGTGCCAGTAGTGTTCAGGGATTCTACGAG. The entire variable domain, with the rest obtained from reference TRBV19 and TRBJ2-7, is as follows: DGGITQSPKYLFRKEGQNVTLSCEQNLNHDAMYWYRQDPGQGLRLIYYSQIVNDFQKGDIAEGYSVSREKKESFPLTVTSAQKNPTAFYLCASSVQGFYEQYFGPGTRLTVT.

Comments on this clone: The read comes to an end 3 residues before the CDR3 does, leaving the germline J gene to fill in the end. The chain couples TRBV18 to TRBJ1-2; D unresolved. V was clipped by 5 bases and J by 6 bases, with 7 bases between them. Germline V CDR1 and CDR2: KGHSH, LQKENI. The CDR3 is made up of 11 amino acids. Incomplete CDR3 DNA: TGTGCCAGCTCAACCGGGGATGGC. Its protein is CASSTGDG. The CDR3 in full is CASSTGDGYTF. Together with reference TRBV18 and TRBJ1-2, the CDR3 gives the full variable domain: NAGVMQNPRHLVRRRGQEARLRCSPMKGHSHVYWYRQLPEEGLKFMVYLQKENIIDESGMPKERFSAEFPKEGPSILRIQQVVRGDSAAYFCASSTGDGYTFGSGTRLTVV.

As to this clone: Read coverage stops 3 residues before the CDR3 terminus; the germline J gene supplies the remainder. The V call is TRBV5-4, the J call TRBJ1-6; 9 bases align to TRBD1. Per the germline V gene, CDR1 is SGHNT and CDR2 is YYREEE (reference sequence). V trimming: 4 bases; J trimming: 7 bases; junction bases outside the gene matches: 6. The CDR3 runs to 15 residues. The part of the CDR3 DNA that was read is TGTGCCAGCAGCCTCCCGGGACAGGGAAATTCACCC. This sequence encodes CASSLPGQGNSP. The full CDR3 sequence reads CASSLPGQGNSPLHF.

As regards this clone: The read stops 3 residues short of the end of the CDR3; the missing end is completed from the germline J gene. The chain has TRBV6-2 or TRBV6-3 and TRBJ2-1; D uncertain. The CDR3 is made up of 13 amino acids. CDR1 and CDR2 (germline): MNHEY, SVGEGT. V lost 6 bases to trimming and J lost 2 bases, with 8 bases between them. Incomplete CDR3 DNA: TGTGCCAGCAGGGGTACAGCCTACAATGAG. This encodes CASRGTAYNE. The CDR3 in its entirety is CASRGTAYNEQFF.

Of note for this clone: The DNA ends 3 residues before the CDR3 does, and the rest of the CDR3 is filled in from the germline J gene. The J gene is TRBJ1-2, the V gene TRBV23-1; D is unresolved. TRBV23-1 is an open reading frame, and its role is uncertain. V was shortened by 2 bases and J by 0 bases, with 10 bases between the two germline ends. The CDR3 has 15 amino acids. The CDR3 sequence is CASSQGNRSNYGYTF. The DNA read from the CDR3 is TGCGCCAGCAGTCAAGGCAACCGTTCTAACTATGGC.

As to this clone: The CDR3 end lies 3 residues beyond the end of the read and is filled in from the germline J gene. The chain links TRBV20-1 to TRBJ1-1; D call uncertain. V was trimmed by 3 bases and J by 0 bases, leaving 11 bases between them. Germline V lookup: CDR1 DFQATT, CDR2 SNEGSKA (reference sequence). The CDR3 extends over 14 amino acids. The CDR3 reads CSARRRTMNTEAFF. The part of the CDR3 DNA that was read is TGCAGTGCTAGGCGGCGCACTATGAACACTGAA.

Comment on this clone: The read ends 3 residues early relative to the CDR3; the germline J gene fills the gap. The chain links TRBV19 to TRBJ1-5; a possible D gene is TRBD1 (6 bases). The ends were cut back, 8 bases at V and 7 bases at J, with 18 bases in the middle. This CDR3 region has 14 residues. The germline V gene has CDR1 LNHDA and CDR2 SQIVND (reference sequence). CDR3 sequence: CASLSRGGGQPQHF. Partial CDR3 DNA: TGTGCCAGTCTATCCAGGGGAGGAGGCCAGCCC.

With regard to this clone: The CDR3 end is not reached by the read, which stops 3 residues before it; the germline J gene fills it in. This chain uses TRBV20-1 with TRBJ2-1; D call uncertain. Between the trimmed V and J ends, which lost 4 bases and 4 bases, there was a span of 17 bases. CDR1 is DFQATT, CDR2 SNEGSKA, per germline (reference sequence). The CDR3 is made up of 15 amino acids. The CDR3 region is CSAKDLKTLYNEQFF. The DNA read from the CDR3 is TGCAGTGCTAAAGACCTCAAGACACTTTACAATGAG.

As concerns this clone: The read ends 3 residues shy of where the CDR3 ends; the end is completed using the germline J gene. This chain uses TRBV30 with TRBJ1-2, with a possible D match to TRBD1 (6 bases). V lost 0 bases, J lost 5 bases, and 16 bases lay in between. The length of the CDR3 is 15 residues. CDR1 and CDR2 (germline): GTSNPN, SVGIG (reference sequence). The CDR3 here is CAWSVSGVVRYGYTF. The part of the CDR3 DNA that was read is TGTGCCTGGAGTGTATCAGGGGTGGTACGGTATGGC.

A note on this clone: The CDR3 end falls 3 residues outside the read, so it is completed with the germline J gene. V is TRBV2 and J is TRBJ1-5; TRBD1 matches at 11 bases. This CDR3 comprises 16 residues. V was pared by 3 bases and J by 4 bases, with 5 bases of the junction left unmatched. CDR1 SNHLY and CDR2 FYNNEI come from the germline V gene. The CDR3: CASSDMDRGLNQPQHF. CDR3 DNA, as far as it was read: TGTGCCAGCAGTGATATGGACAGGGGGCTGAATCAGCCC.

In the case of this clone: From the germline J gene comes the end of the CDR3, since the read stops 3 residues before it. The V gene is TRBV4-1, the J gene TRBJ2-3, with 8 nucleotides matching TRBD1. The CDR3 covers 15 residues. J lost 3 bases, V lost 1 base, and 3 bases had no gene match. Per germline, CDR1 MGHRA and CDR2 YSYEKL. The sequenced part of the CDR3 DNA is TGCGCCAGCAGCCAAGTTCGACAGGGGACAGATACG. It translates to CASSQVRQGTDT. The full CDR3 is CASSQVRQGTDTQYF.

This chain's CDR3 is CASSLGAGGYGYTF. CDR3 DNA, as far as it was read: TGTGCCAGCAGTTTAGGAGCAGGGGGCTATGGC. This chain connects TRBV28 to TRBJ1-2, with 7 bases that match TRBD1. The CDR3 end falls 3 residues outside the read, so it is completed with the germline J gene. Germline loops: CDR1 MDHEN, CDR2 SYDVKM. The CDR3 spans 14 residues. J lost 4 bases, V lost 2 bases, and 4 bases had no gene match.

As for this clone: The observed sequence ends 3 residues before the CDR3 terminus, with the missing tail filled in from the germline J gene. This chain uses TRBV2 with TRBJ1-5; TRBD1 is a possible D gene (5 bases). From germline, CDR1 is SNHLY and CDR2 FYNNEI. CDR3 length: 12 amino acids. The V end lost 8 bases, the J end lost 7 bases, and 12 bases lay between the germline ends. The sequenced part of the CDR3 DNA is TGTGCCAGCGGAGCGGGGGGGCAGCCC. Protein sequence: CASGAGGQP. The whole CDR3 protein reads CASGAGGQPQHF.

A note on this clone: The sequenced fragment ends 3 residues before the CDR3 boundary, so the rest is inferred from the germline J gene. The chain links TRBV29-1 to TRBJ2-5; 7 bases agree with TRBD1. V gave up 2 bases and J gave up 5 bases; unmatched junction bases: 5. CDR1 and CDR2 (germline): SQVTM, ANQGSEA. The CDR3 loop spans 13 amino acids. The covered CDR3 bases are TGCAGCGTTGAAACGACAGGGCGCGAGACC. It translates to CSVETTGRET. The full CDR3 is CSVETTGRETQYF. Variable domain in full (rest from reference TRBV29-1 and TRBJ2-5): SAVISQKPSRDICQRGTSLTIQCQVDSQVTMMFWYRQQPGQSLTLIATANQGSEATYESGFVIDKFPISRPNLTFSTLTVSNMSPEDSSIYLCSVETTGRETQYFGPGTRLLVL.

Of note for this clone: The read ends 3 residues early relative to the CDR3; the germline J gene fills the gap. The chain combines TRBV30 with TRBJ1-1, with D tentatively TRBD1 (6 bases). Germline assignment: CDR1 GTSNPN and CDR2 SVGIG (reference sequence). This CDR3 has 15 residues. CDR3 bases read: TGTGCCTGGAAGGTCCCTGCGGGGGGGCAAAAAAAA. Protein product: CAWKVPAGGQKK. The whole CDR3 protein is CAWKVPAGGQKKAFF.

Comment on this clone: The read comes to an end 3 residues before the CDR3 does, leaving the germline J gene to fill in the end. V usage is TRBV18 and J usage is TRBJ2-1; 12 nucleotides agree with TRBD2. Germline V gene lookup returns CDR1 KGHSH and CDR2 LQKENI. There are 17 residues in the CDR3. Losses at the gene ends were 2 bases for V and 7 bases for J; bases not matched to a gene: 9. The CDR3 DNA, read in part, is TGTGCCAGCTCACCATCATCCGGGACTAGCGGGTTAAATGAG. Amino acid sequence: CASSPSSGTSGLNE. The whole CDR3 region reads CASSPSSGTSGLNEQFF.

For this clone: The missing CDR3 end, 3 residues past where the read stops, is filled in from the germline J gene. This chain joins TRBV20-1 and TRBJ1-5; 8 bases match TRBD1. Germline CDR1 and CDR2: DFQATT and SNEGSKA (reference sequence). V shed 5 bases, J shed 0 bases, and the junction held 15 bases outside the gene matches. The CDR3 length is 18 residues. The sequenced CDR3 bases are TGCAGTGCTCGAGGGACAGGATCCGCAGTGGATAGCAATCAGCCC. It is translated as CSARGTGSAVDSNQP. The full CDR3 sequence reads CSARGTGSAVDSNQPQHF.